These T cell receptor beta chains were read from a single sample in a study of T cell responses to AZD1222 COVID-19 vaccine. The assay was immunoSEQ multiplex PCR, and TCRdb's table has in-frame clones only and misses some. Of fewer than 110,000 clones in the sample, about nine tenths were seen once. Material: peripheral blood, obtained on day 0 of AZD1222 vaccination. All receptors derive from an adult in good health. Each CDR3 is given with its conserved first and last residue. D genes are given only for firm matches. The size of a clone is reported for some rows only, either as once, few or many, or as a class for expanded clones.

-	TRBV10-3	TRBJ1-1	once	11	CAISGSTEAFF	TGTGCCATCAGTGGAAGCACTGAAGCTTTCTTT
TRBD1	TRBV2	TRBJ1-2	few	17	CASSVLTGQAANYGYTF	TGTGCCAGCAGTGTCCTCACGGGACAGGCCGCTAACTATGGCTACACCTTC
-	TRBV10-3	TRBJ2-2	few	16	CAIREMKGVNTGELFF	TGTGCCATCAGGGAAATGAAGGGGGTGAACACCGGGGAGCTGTTTTTT
-	TRBV10-3	TRBJ1-1	-	12	CAISVAGTEAFF	TGTGCCATCAGTGTGGCGGGCACTGAAGCTTTCTTT
-	TRBV5-1	TRBJ1-3	-	15	CASSLGAMGSDTIYF	TGCGCCAGCAGCTTGGGGGCAATGGGGTCGGACACCATATATTTT
-	TRBV19	TRBJ1-1	-	14	CASSEGGPGTEAFF	TGTGCCAGTAGTGAAGGGGGGCCGGGCACTGAAGCTTTCTTT
TRBD1	TRBV28	TRBJ1-2	-	14	CASSWTGGLYGYTF	TGTGCCAGCAGTTGGACAGGGGGCCTGTATGGCTACACCTTC
-	TRBV3-1/TRBV3-2	TRBJ2-2	few	12	CASSQYVDRLFF	TGTGCCAGCAGCCAATATGTGGACCGGCTGTTTTTT
-	TRBV28	TRBJ1-5	-	12	CASSPVHQPQHF	TGTGCCAGCAGTCCAGTGCATCAGCCCCAGCATTTT
TRBD2	TRBV29-1	TRBJ2-1	-	14	CSVEQRGIYNEQFF	TGCAGCGTTGAACAGCGGGGGATCTACAATGAGCAGTTCTTC
-	TRBV6-5	TRBJ2-7	-	15	CASSVTGTFTYEQYF	TGTGCCAGCAGCGTTACAGGGACCTTTACCTACGAGCAGTACTTC
TRBD1	TRBV24-1	TRBJ1-2	few	13	CATSDGTDYGYTF	TGTGCCACCAGTGATGGGACAGACTATGGCTACACCTTC
-	TRBV5-6	TRBJ2-2	-	14	CASSPTVNSGELFF	TGTGCCAGCAGCCCCACAGTCAATTCCGGGGAGCTGTTTTTT
-	TRBV28	TRBJ1-1	-	12	CASSLSDTEAFF	TGTGCCAGCAGTTTATCGGACACTGAAGCTTTCTTT
TRBD1	TRBV27	TRBJ1-4	once	15	CASRRLTGGEEKLFF	TGTGCCAGCAGGCGGCTGACAGGGGGCGAAGAAAAACTGTTTTTT
TRBD1	TRBV6-5	TRBJ1-2	-	13	CASSPWQGDGYTF	TGTGCCAGCAGTCCCTGGCAGGGGGATGGCTACACCTTC
-	TRBV19	TRBJ1-1	once	15	CASSLNSGTPTEAFF	TGTGCCAGTAGTTTAAATTCCGGGACCCCCACTGAAGCTTTCTTT
-	TRBV7-2	TRBJ2-1	-	15	CASSLGGARGDEQFF	TGTGCCAGCAGCTTAGGCGGGGCCCGAGGGGATGAGCAGTTCTTC
-	TRBV11-2	TRBJ1-2	-	15	CASSLTQKTNYGYTF	TGTGCCAGCAGCTTGACCCAGAAGACTAACTATGGCTACACCTTC
-	TRBV27	TRBJ2-1	once	13	CASSLNGHLEQFF	TGTGCCAGCAGTTTGAACGGACACTTGGAGCAGTTCTTC
-	TRBV28	TRBJ1-1	-	13	CASRNREDTEAFF	TGTGCCAGCAGAAACAGGGAGGACACTGAAGCTTTCTTT
-	TRBV19	TRBJ1-5	-	11	CATRLNQPQHF	TGTGCCACTCGCCTTAATCAGCCCCAGCATTTT